This T cell receptor beta chain was profiled in a study of shared clonotypes between healthy human individuals. Genomic DNA belonging to each subset was distributed in equal measure over several immunoSEQ plates. Around 220 ng DNA, 30,000 or so T cell genomes, went into each sorted-subset replicate PCR. The assay was immunoSEQ multiplex PCR, and TCRdb's table has in-frame clones only and misses some. The table includes approximately 110,000 clones, about two thirds detected once. Free of recent acute infections or vaccinations, the donors were healthy HIV-negative adults. The CD8 memory sample joined CD45RO+ cells and CCR7-negative CD45RA+ cells. The sequence came from a woman under 40 in good health. Material for sequencing was memory CD8+ T cells sorted from blood. Noted subset: CD45RO+ cells pooled with CCR7-negative TemRA cells.

CDR3 bases: TGTGCCAGCAGCATTCGGTGCAAGCAACAAAGTCGGGCCAACGTCCTGACTTTC. Translating gives CASSIRCKQQSRANVLTF. The chain couples TRBV11-2 to TRBJ2-6; D is ambiguous. Germline loops: CDR1 SGHAT, CDR2 FQNNGV. The ends were cut back, 5 bases at V and 5 bases at J, with 22 bases in the middle. There are 18 residues in the CDR3.